This T cell receptor (beta chain) comes out of a study of cytomegalovirus exposure and HLA in healthy donors. The CDR3 has 15 residues. Germline V gives CDR1 MNHEY, CDR2 SVGAGI. The V end was cut by 7 bases, the J end by 8 bases, with 20 bases between. The PCR employed 60 Vbeta primers together with 13 Jbeta primers. Clones were read by immunoSEQ multiplex PCR, and TCRdb kept only the in-frame ones, dropping some. The sample holds more than 150,000 clones, 84% seen once. Sequencing was performed on PBMCs. The rearrangement joins TRBV6-5 to TRBJ1-4; the D gene is possibly TRBD1 (5 bases). The TCR originated in a boy aged 5-17 years in good health and CMV-seronegative. In nucleotides, the CDR3 is TGTGCCAGCACCCAGTACAGGAGGGGACGGGAAAAACTGTTTTTT. Amino acid sequence: CASTQYRRGREKLFF.